This TCR beta chain was captured by sequencing in a study of regulatory T cells in long-lasting Graves disease. Time point here: newly diagnosed GD, antithyroid drugs for less than 3 months. The TCR library used RNA extracted from PBMCs. Arm-PCR with iRepertoire HTBI primers amplified the CDR3 regions for these TCR beta libraries. TCRdb itself ran the multiplex PCR reads through MiXCR, one entry per CDR3 protein. The sample lists approximately 470,000 distinct CDR3 sequences; around 16% were seen once. Concerning this clonotype itself: Its antigen is not identified.

The ends lost 3 bases at V and 4 bases at J; junction bases unmatched: 8. The germline V gene has CDR1 LNHDA and CDR2 SQIVND (reference sequence). The CDR3 runs to 16 residues. Study-level points and caveats: Gene preferences differed: TRBV28, TRBJ1-2, TRBJ2-5 in persistent cases. The persistent group shared fewer than 3,500 public clonotypes, more than the 966 shared by new patients.

These data were also reused for a study on T cells in Graves' hyperthyroidism and ophthalmopathy. From that study: The HTBI primer set drove a first-round RT-PCR of the TCR CDR3. Stable hyperthyroidism and ophthalmopathy were separated using 13 V-J signatures.

The chain links TRBV19 to TRBJ2-2; TRBD2 matches 7 bases. The source was peripheral blood mononuclear cells (PBMCs), collected at new diagnosis, from a patient treated with antithyroid drugs. This receptor was identified in a man aged 35-49 years with Graves disease. The CDR3 DNA is TGTGCCAGTAGTATCGATACGGGAGGCCTCACCGGGGAGCTGTTTTTT. It translates to CASSIDTGGLTGELFF.